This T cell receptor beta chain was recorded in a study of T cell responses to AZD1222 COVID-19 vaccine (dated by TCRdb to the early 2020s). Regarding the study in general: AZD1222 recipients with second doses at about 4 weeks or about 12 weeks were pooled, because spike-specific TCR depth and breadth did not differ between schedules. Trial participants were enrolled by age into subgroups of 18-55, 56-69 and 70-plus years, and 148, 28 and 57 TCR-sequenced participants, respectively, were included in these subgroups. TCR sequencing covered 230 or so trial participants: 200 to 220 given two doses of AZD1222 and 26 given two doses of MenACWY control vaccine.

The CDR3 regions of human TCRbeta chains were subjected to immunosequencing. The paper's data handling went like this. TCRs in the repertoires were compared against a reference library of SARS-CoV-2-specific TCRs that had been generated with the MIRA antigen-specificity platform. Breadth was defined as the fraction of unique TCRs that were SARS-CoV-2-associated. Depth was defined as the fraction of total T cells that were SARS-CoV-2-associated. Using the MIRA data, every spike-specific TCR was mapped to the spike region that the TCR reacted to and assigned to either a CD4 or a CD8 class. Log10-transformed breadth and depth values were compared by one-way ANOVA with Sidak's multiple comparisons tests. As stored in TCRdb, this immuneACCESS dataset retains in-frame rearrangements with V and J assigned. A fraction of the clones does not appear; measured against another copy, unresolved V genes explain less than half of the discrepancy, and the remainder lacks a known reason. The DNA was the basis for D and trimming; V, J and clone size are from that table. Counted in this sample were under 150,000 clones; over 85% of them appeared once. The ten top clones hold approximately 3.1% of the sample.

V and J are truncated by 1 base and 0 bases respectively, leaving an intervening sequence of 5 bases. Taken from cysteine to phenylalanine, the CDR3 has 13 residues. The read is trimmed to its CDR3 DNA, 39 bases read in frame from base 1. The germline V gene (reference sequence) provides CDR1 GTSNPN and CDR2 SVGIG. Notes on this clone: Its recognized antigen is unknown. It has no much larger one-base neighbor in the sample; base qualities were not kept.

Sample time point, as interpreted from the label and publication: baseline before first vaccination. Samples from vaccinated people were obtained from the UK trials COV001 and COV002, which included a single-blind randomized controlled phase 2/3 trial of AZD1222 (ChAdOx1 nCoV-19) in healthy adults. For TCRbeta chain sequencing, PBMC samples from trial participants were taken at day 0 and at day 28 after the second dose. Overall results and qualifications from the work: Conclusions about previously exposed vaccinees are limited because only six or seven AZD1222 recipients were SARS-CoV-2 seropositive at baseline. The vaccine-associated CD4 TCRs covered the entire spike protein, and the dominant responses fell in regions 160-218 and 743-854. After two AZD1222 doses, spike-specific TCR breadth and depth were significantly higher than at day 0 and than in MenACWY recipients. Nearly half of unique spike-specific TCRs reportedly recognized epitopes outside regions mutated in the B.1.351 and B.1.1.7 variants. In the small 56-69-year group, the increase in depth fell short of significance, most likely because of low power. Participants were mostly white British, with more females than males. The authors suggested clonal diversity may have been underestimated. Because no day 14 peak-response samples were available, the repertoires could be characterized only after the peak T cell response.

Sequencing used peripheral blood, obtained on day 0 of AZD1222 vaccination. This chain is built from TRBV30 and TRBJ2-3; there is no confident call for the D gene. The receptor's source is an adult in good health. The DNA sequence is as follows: TGTGCCTGGAGTGGCGGAAGCACAGATACGCAGTATTTT. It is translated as CAWSGGSTDTQYF.